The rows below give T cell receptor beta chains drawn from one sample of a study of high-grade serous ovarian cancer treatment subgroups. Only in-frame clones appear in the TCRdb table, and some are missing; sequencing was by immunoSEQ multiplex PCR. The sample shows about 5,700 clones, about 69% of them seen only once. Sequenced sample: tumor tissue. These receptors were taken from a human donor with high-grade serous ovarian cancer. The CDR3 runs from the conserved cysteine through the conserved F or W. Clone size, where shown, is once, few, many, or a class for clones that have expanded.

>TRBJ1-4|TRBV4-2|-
CASSQSGTMGDQLFF
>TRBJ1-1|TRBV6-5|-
CASSYRTGGFTEAFF
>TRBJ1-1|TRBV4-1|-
CASSQETVASTEAFF
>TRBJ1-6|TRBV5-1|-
CASSLGPGKGSYNSPLHF
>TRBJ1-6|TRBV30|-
CAWKTAQNSPLHF
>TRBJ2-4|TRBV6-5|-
CASSYSTGEEYF
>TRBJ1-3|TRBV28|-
CASSIGAAGNTIYF
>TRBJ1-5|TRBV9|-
CASSSQGYQPQHF
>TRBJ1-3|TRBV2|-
CASSDRQGTGNTIYF
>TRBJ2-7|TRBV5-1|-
CASSLEGQIYEQYF
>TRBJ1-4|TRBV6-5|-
CASSAVGAEWEKLFF
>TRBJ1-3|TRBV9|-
CASSDWTGVGNTIYF
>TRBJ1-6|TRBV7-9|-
CASSLIGESPLHF
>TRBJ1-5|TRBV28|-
CASSLVDSKNQPQHF
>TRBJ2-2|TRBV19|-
CASRDTGELFF
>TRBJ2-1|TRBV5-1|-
CASSLSQGSTYNEQFF
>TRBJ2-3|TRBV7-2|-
CASSLRSDTQYF
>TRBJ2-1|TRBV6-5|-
CASSSGTAQKQFF
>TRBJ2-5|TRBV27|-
CASSKLAGRETQYF
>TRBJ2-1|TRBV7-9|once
CASRDISGLNNEQFF
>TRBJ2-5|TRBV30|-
CAWSVRDAQYF
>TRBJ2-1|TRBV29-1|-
CSVGWATYNEQFF
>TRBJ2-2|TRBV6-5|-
CASRTPGTATGELFF
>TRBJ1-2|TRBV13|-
CASSLKVGDSSNYGYTF
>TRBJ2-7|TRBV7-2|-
CVSAQWDGSYEQYF
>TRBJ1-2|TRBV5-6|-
CASSPKRSTLEGYTF
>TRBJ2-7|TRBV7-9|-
CASSLWDRRMGEQYF
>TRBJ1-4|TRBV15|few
CATTDFRLETNEKLFF
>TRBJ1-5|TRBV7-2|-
CASSLRDGVPQHF
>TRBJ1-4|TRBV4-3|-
CASSRGQGRGNEKLFF
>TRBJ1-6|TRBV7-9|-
CASSKGGANSPLHF
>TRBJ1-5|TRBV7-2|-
CASSLEQGFHQPQHF
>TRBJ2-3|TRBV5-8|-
CASSFTSGVVGTDTQYF
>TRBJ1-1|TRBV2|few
CASSEERYYTEAFF
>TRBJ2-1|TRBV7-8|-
CASSARGTSGSNEQFF
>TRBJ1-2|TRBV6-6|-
CASSYGSGLNYGYTF
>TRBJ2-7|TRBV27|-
CASSLGLVGAYEQYF
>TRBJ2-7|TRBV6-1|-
CASTKEGPGSYEQYF
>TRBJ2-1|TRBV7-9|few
CASSLLTSGGRSYNEQFF
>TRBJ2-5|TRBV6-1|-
CASKEGNAETQYF
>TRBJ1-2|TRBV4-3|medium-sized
CASSQDPGDSIEGYTF
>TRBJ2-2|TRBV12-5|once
CASGTGGDTGELFF
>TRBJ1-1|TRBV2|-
CASSEREGTTEAFF
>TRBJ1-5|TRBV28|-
CASSLTSGQSHQPQHF
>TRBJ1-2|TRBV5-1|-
CASSWEGDYGYTF
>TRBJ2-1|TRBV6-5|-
CASSYSRLAKSEQFF
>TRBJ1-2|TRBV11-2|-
CASSRDNPNYGYTF
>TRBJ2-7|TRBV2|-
CASRRDRGPFDEQYF
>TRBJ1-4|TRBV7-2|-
CASSYDRGSRKLFF
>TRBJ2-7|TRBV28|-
CASSSPGTAHEQYF
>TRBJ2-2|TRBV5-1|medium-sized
CASSLIEATGELFF
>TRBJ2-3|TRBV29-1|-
CSVESSGPPAGTDTQYF
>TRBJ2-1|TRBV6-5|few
CASSYRRGGHHEQFF